A selection of T cell receptor beta chains follows, all from one sample in a study of cytomegalovirus exposure and HLA in healthy donors. Clones were read by immunoSEQ multiplex PCR, and TCRdb kept only the in-frame ones, dropping some. The sample shows over 200,000 clones, roughly 84% of them seen only once. Sequenced sample: PBMCs. These receptors originate from a woman aged 25 to 39 in good health and CMV-seropositive. CDR3s include the opening cysteine and the closing phenylalanine or tryptophan. D genes are given only for firm matches. Not every row has a clone size; where given, it reads once, few, many or a size class.

CDR3 protein | CDR3 DNA | D gene | V gene | clone size | J gene | CDR3 length
CASTRDRANEKLFF | TGTGCCAGCACCCGGGACAGGGCTAATGAAAAACTGTTTTTT | TRBD1 | TRBV6-1 | NA | TRBJ1-4 | 14
CASSPSGHSYNEQFF | TGTGCCAGCAGCCCAAGCGGGCACTCCTACAATGAGCAGTTCTTC | NA | TRBV7-3 | NA | TRBJ2-1 | 15
CAVGPQNQPQHF | TGTGCTGTGGGGCCTCAGAATCAGCCCCAGCATTTT | NA | TRBV30 | NA | TRBJ1-5 | 12
CASSWGMGGNNQPQHF | TGTGCCAGCAGTTGGGGAATGGGGGGCAACAATCAGCCCCAGCATTTT | NA | TRBV28 | once | TRBJ1-5 | 16
CASTLRQAQAKNIQYF | TGTGCCAGCACGTTGAGACAGGCGCAAGCCAAAAACATTCAGTACTTC | NA | TRBV28 | NA | TRBJ2-4 | 16
CASSRTGHLGGYTF | TGTGCCAGCAGTAGGACAGGGCATTTGGGTGGCTACACCTTC | TRBD1 | TRBV27 | NA | TRBJ1-2 | 14
CASKENGLYNEQFF | TGTGCCAGCAAGGAAAACGGACTATACAATGAGCAGTTCTTC | NA | TRBV28 | NA | TRBJ2-1 | 14
CASSKGLAGVLGELFF | TGTGCCAGCAGTAAAGGACTAGCGGGAGTTCTCGGGGAGCTGTTTTTT | TRBD2 | TRBV6-1 | NA | TRBJ2-2 | 16
CTSGWKGQGSSYEQYF | TGCACCAGCGGCTGGAAGGGACAGGGGTCCTCCTACGAGCAGTACTTC | NA | TRBV1 | NA | TRBJ2-7 | 16
CASSLEVTGELFF | TGTGCCAGCAGTTTAGAGGTCACCGGGGAGCTGTTTTTT | NA | TRBV27 | NA | TRBJ2-2 | 13
CASSPHSAGDTGELFF | TGTGCCAGCAGCCCCCATTCAGCGGGAGACACCGGGGAGCTGTTTTTT | TRBD2 | TRBV7-6 | NA | TRBJ2-2 | 16
CASSFRTASSYEQYF | TGTGCCAGCAGCTTCCGGACAGCGAGCTCCTACGAGCAGTACTTC | NA | TRBV7-2 | few | TRBJ2-7 | 15
CAWTRDYSLNEQFF | TGTGCCTGGACTAGGGACTATTCTCTCAATGAGCAGTTCTTC | TRBD2 | TRBV30 | NA | TRBJ2-1 | 14
CASSEVRDNGGGFYEQYF | TGTGCCAGCAGTGAGGTGCGGGATAACGGGGGTGGGTTTTACGAGCAGTACTTC | NA | TRBV25-1 | NA | TRBJ2-7 | 18
CARTGTGTYEQYF | TGTGCTCGGACCGGGACAGGGACCTACGAGCAGTACTTC | TRBD1 | TRBV30 | NA | TRBJ2-7 | 13
CASSPGNFGEGKLFF | TGTGCCAGCAGTCCAGGGAACTTTGGGGAGGGAAAACTGTTTTTT | NA | TRBV28 | NA | TRBJ1-4 | 15
CASSGGRHYEQYF | TGCGCCAGCAGTGGGGGGCGGCACTACGAGCAGTACTTC | NA | TRBV5-1 | once | TRBJ2-7 | 13
CASSKGPSIYGYTF | TGTGCCAGCAGCAAAGGACCGAGCATCTATGGCTACACCTTC | NA | TRBV11-2 | NA | TRBJ1-2 | 14
CASSLVGTGLNEQFF | TGTGCCAGCAGCTTAGTCGGGACAGGGCTCAATGAGCAGTTCTTC | TRBD1 | TRBV7-2 | NA | TRBJ2-1 | 15